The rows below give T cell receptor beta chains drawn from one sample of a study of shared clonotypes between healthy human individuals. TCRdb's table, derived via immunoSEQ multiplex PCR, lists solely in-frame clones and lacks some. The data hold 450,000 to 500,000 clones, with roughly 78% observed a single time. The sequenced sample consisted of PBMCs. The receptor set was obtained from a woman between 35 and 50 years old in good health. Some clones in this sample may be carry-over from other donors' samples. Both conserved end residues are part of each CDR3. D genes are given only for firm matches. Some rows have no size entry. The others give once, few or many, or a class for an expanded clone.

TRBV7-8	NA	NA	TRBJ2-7	TGTGCCAGCGGAAGGACCCCCCACGAGCAGTACTTC	CASGRTPHEQYF
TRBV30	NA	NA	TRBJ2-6	TGTGCCTGGAAGTGGGTCTCTGGGGCCAACGTCCTGACTTTC	CAWKWVSGANVLTF
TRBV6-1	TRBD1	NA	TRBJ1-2	TGTGCCAGCAGTGAAGGGGCGGGACAGCACTATGGCTACACCTTC	CASSEGAGQHYGYTF
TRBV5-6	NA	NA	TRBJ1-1	TGTGCCAGCAGCTTGTTGCCGAACACTGAAGCTTTCTTT	CASSLLPNTEAFF
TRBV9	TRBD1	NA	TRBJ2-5	TGTGCCAGCAGCGCAGGACAGGACCAAGAGACCCAGTACTTC	CASSAGQDQETQYF
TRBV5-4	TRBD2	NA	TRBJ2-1	TGTGCCAGCGGTTCGGGGGGACTAGCGGGAGTGAAGAGCTACAATGAGCAGTTCTTC	CASGSGGLAGVKSYNEQFF
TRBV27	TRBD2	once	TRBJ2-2	TGTGCCAGCAGTTATCGCGGGAGGGCCTACACCGGGGAGCTGTTTTTT	CASSYRGRAYTGELFF
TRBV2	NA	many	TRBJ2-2	TGTGCCAGCAGTGAATTGGAACCCTGGATGGGGAACACCGGGGAGCTGTTTTTT	CASSELEPWMGNTGELFF
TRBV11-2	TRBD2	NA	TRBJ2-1	TGTGCCAGCAACCCATGGACTAGCGGGAACAATGAGCAGTTCTTC	CASNPWTSGNNEQFF
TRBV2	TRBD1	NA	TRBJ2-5	TGTGCCAGCGCCGGCGGGACAGGGATAGAGACCCAGTACTTC	CASAGGTGIETQYF
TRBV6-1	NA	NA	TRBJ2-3	TGTGCCAGCAGTGAAGCTCCGACTAGCACAGATACGCAGTATTTT	CASSEAPTSTDTQYF
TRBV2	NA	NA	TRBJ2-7	TGTGCCAGCAGTGAAGCCCGGGCGGGCGAGCAGTACTTC	CASSEARAGEQYF
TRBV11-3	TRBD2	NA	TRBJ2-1	TGTGCCAGCAGCTTAGATGGAGGGCGGGGGGACTCGCAGTTCTTC	CASSLDGGRGDSQFF
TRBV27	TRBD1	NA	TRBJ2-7	TGTGCCAGCAGTCTCCTGACAGGGACCCACGAGCAGTACTTC	CASSLLTGTHEQYF
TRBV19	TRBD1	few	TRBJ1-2	TGTGCCAGTAGAGGACAGGGGAGCGATGGCTACACCTTC	CASRGQGSDGYTF
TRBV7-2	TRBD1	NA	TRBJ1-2	TGTGCCAGCAGCTCAAGACAGGGGGCCGGCTATGGCTACACCTTC	CASSSRQGAGYGYTF
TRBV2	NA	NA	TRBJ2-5	TGTGCCAGCAGTGCCGGGACACAAGAGACCCAGTACTTC	CASSAGTQETQYF
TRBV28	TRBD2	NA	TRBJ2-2	TGTGCCAGCAGTTTATGGCGGGAGGGCCGGACCGGGGAGCTGTTTTTT	CASSLWREGRTGELFF
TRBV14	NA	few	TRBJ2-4	TGTGCCAGTGGCCCCCGGCAGGGCATTCAGTACTTC	CASGPRQGIQYF
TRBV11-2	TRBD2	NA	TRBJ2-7	TGTGCCAGCAGCTTCATGAGGGAGGGCTACGAGCAGTACTTC	CASSFMREGYEQYF
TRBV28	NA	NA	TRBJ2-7	TGTGCCAGCAGTCCATTTAGGGGGAGTTTCCATAACGAGCAGTACTTC	CASSPFRGSFHNEQYF
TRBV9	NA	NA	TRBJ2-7	TGTGCCAGCAGCGTAGGAGGGACTGCCTACGAGCAGTACTTC	CASSVGGTAYEQYF
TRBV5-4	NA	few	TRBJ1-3	TGTGCCAGTAGCACGGGAAACACCATATATTTT	CASSTGNTIYF
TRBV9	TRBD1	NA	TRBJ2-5	TGTGCCAGCAGCGTTGGGACAGGGGGCTGGGAGACCCAGTACTTC	CASSVGTGGWETQYF
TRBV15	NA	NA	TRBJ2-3	TGTGCCACCAGTAAGGGCGCCTCGACAGATACGCAGTATTTT	CATSKGASTDTQYF
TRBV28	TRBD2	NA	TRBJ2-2	TGTGCCAGCAGTATCGGGACTAGCGGGAGCACCGGGGAGCTGTTTTTT	CASSIGTSGSTGELFF
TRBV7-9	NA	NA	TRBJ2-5	TGTGCCAGCAGCTTAGTGAGGGGGGCCCGCGCCCAAGAGACCCAGTACTTC	CASSLVRGARAQETQYF